The 2 T cell receptor beta chains presented below share a single source sample, sequenced in a study of shared clonotypes between healthy human individuals (dated by TCRdb to the early 2020s). The method behind the library was the immunoSEQ multiplex PCR assay. TCRdb obtained this table from immuneACCESS and retained in-frame rearrangements with V and J assigned. These tables miss some clones; where compared with another copy, unresolved V genes account for less than half of the shortfall, and the remainder is unexplained. The sample profile shows about 1.1 million clones; approximately 80% of them were found once. Almost 0.9% of the sample goes to the ten largest clones. What was sequenced was memory CD4+ T cells from PBMCs. In light of the paper, this sample's cell subset or site label describes: CD45RA-negative fraction. The receptors were sampled from a man between 18 and 29 years old in good health. Some clones in this sample may be carry-over from other donors' samples.

J is TRBJ1-5 and V is TRBV21-1; the table's D call of TRBD1 was not tested on the DNA. TRBV21-1 is listed as a pseudogene. This CDR3 is built from 16 residues. The CDR3 sequence is CASSKQGATGHQPQHF. DNA for the CDR3: TGTGCCAGCAGCAAACAGGGGGCTACGGGACATCAGCCCCAGCATTTT.

The chain recombines TRBV9 with TRBJ2-7; 7 bases are shared with TRBD2. Looked up from germline, CDR1 is SGDLS and CDR2 is YYNGEE. J gave up 9 bases and V 2 bases, and 8 bases lay outside the gene matches. The CDR3 length is 13 residues. The CDR3 sequence: CASSVGASGRQYF. The CDR3 DNA reads as TGTGCCAGCAGCGTTGGGGCTAGCGGCCGGCAGTACTTC.